The 26 T cell receptor beta chains below were found in one sample sequenced in a study of shared clonotypes between healthy human individuals. Sequencing was performed with immunoSEQ multiplex PCR; in TCRdb, only in-frame clones are kept and a portion is missing. The table includes around 2,000,000 clones, roughly 95% detected once. Terminally differentiated effector memory CD45RA+ cells were excluded from the naive CD8 cells, which were CD45RO-negative and positively selected for CCR7. The sample consisted of naive CD8+ T cells sorted from blood. The receptors shown here come from a man younger than 30 in good health.

The rearrangement links TRBV28 to TRBJ1-2; perhaps TRBD1 as D (6 bases). The CDR3 consists of 14 residues. With 5 bases removed from V and 3 bases from J, the gap between germline ends came to 13 bases. The germline CDR1 and CDR2 sequences are MDHEN and SYDVKM. DNA for the CDR3: TGTGCCAGCAGTCAGAACAGGGACCACTATGGCTACACCTTC. Amino acids: CASSQNRDHYGYTF.

The V gene is TRBV19, the J gene TRBJ1-1; D perhaps matches TRBD1 (5 bases). Per the germline V gene, CDR1 is LNHDA and CDR2 is SQIVND (reference sequence). Deletions cut 2 bases from V and 7 bases from J, with 11 bases between. The CDR3 spans 13 residues. The chain's CDR3 is CASSIYEGDEAFF. The CDR3 nucleotides read TGTGCCAGTAGTATATATGAAGGGGATGAAGCTTTCTTT. The full variable domain, its missing parts supplied by reference TRBV19 and TRBJ1-1, is DGGITQSPKYLFRKEGQNVTLSCEQNLNHDAMYWYRQDPGQGLRLIYYSQIVNDFQKGDIAEGYSVSREKKESFPLTVTSAQKNPTAFYLCASSIYEGDEAFFGQGTRLTVV.

Written as DNA, the CDR3 is TGTGCCAGCAGTTACGTACCTCTCCCTAACTATGGCTACACCTTC. It specifies CASSYVPLPNYGYTF. The chain links TRBV6-6 to TRBJ1-2; no clear D gene. This CDR3 is built from 15 residues. V was clipped by 2 bases and J by 0 bases, with 10 bases between them. Germline V CDR1 and CDR2: MNHNY, SVGAGI (reference sequence).

This chain uses TRBV6-5 with TRBJ1-2, with unresolved D. The CDR3 length is 15 residues. Trimming left V 8 bases short and J 7 bases short, with 23 bases between. Germline V lookup: CDR1 MNHEY, CDR2 SVGAGI. The CDR3 protein is CASPTFETWGSGYTF. For the CDR3, the DNA is TGTGCCAGCCCAACATTTGAAACCTGGGGTAGTGGCTACACCTTC.

In regard to this clone: This sample also contains other DNA sequences that code for the same CDR3. J is TRBJ2-7 and V is TRBV11-2, with TRBD1 identical over 7 bases. The CDR3 spans 14 residues. Per the germline V gene, CDR1 is SGHAT and CDR2 is FQNNGV. V lost 3 bases to trimming and J lost 2 bases; unmatched junction nucleotides: 4. The CDR3 reads CASSFRQGAYEQYF. DNA for the CDR3: TGTGCCAGCAGCTTCAGACAGGGAGCCTACGAGCAGTACTTC.

The rearrangement uses TRBV7-6 and TRBJ2-7; 7 nucleotides agree with TRBD2. CDR1 and CDR2 (germline): SGHVS, FNYEAQ. The CDR3 has 14 residues. The V segment lost 5 bases and the J segment 4 bases; nucleotides outside the gene matches: 8. CDR3 DNA: TGTGCCAGCAGCGGGATGGGGGGGGAGTACGAGCAGTACTTC. It translates to CASSGMGGEYEQYF.

The rearrangement joins TRBV28 to TRBJ1-5; D is uncertain. Trimming took off 7 bases at V and 1 base at J, with 11 bases between the two ends. Germline lookup yields CDR1 MDHEN and CDR2 SYDVKM. There are 14 residues in the CDR3. DNA of the CDR3: TGTGCCAGCACCCCTCCGGGGAGCAATCAGCCCCAGCATTTT. This gives the protein CASTPPGSNQPQHF.

The chain recombines TRBV6-1 with TRBJ1-5; maybe TRBD1 (6 bases). V lost 10 bases, J lost 1 base, and 17 bases lay in between. The CDR3 consists of 15 residues. The V gene's germline CDR1 is MNHNS and CDR2 SASEGT. The CDR3 region is CATLKSGQSNQPQHF. The CDR3 nucleotides are TGTGCCACCCTGAAGTCGGGACAAAGCAATCAGCCCCAGCATTTT.

This CDR3 reads CASGYGGEGTDTQYF. CDR3 DNA sequence: TGCGCCAGCGGCTATGGTGGGGAAGGCACAGATACGCAGTATTTT. The chain uses TRBV10-1 and TRBJ2-3; D remains ambiguous. This CDR3 spans 15 amino acids. V was cut by 8 bases and J by 1 base, with 16 bases left in between. In germline, CDR1 is WNHNN, CDR2 SYGVQD (reference sequence).

This sequence joins TRBV4-1 and TRBJ1-1; D gene unclear. This CDR3 is built from 12 residues. Germline CDR1 and CDR2: MGHRA and YSYEKL. V shed 7 bases and J shed 1 base, with 7 bases lying between them. The CDR3 spells CASTGRNTEAFF. CDR3 sequence (DNA): TGCGCCAGCACCGGGAGGAACACTGAAGCTTTCTTT.

This rearrangement joins TRBV9 to TRBJ2-3; D call uncertain. The CDR3 is made up of 13 amino acids. Germline V gives CDR1 SGDLS, CDR2 YYNGEE. Trimming took 4 bases from V and 3 from J, leaving 9 bases between them. CDR3 coding DNA: TGTGCCAGCAGCCCCTCGGTAACAGATACGCAGTATTTT. This encodes CASSPSVTDTQYF.

This clone was picked up one time. This chain links TRBV12-2 with TRBJ2-1. TRBV12-2 is listed as a pseudogene. This CDR3 spans 14 amino acids. The CDR3 nucleotides read TGTGCAAGTCGCTTAGCTCGACGGGGGCTAGAGCAGTTCTTC. Its protein is CASRLARRGLEQFF.

This clone was seen just once. The chain has TRBV27 and TRBJ2-7; 7 bases are a match to TRBD2. CDR3 size: 18 residues. Per germline, CDR1 MNHEY and CDR2 SMNVEV (reference sequence). Trimming removed 2 bases from V and 0 bases from J; junction bases left unmatched: 13. The chain's CDR3 is CASSLEGRRTRDSYEQYF. CDR3 DNA: TGTGCCAGCAGTTTAGAGGGCCGTAGGACTAGAGACTCCTACGAGCAGTACTTC.

The CDR3 DNA reads TGTGCCAGCAGTGAGATCGGATTAAATCAAGAGACCCAGTACTTC. It yields the protein CASSEIGLNQETQYF. V is TRBV2 and J is TRBJ2-5; D is uncertain. Germline assignment: CDR1 SNHLY and CDR2 FYNNEI. With 3 bases removed from V and 2 bases from J, the gap between germline ends came to 13 bases. This CDR3 comprises 15 residues.

With regard to this clone: This sample includes further DNA sequences coding for the same CDR3. The chain couples TRBV28 to TRBJ1-2; D ambiguous. Germline CDR1 and CDR2: MDHEN and SYDVKM. The ends were cut back, 2 bases at V and 4 bases at J, with 8 bases in the middle. There are 13 residues in the CDR3. The CDR3 spells CASSLRTGYGYTF. The CDR3 DNA reads TGTGCCAGCAGTTTAAGAACGGGCTATGGCTACACCTTC.

The V and J genes are TRBV6-6 and TRBJ2-3; 10 positions match TRBD2. This CDR3 has 16 amino acids. Germline CDR1 and CDR2: MNHNY and SVGAGI (reference sequence). With V trimmed by 5 bases and J by 5 bases, 10 bases remained unmatched. CDR3 amino acids: CASSPSERGGVDTQYF. For the CDR3, the DNA is TGTGCCAGCAGTCCTTCAGAGCGGGGGGGAGTAGATACGCAGTATTTT.

This chain uses TRBV6-8 with TRBJ1-2; 10 bases match TRBD1. The CDR3 contains 15 residues. V lost 4 bases to trimming and J lost 3 bases; unmatched junction nucleotides: 5. Germline CDR1 is MNHGY and CDR2 is SAAAGT. CDR3 residues: CASSFGTGVDYGYTF. In DNA form, the CDR3 reads TGTGCCAGCAGTTTCGGGACAGGGGTAGACTATGGCTACACCTTC.

Remarks on this clone: This same CDR3 is encoded by further DNA sequences in the sample. The chain uses TRBV28 and TRBJ2-1; D not resolved. Trimming removed 3 bases from V and 3 bases from J, with 3 bases in between. CDR1 and CDR2 (germline): MDHEN, SYDVKM. The CDR3 contains 12 residues. CDR3 sequence reads: CASSLDYNEQFF. The CDR3 nucleotides are TGTGCCAGCAGTTTGGACTACAATGAGCAGTTCTTC.

Only one count was recorded for this clone. The chain links TRBV15 to TRBJ2-7; no clear D gene. CDR1 is LNHNV and CDR2 is YYDKDF in the germline V gene (reference sequence). The CDR3 loop spans 15 amino acids. Trimming took off 0 bases at V and 5 bases at J, with 14 bases between the two ends. For the CDR3, the DNA is TGTGCCACCAGCAGAGATTCGCCAGGCATCCACGAGCAGTACTTC. Translation: CATSRDSPGIHEQYF.

V is TRBV27 and J is TRBJ2-7, with D perhaps TRBD2 (5 bases). Germline V gives CDR1 MNHEY, CDR2 SMNVEV (reference sequence). The V end lost 6 bases, the J end lost 3 bases, and 15 bases lay between the germline ends. The CDR3 is 14 amino acids. The CDR3 nucleotides read TGTGCCAGCAGATCCCGGGAACTGGACTACGAGCAGTACTTC. Amino acid sequence: CASRSRELDYEQYF.

The chain uses TRBV5-4 and TRBJ2-3, with 12 bases matching TRBD2. The CDR3 is 15 residues long. V lost 7 bases and J lost 2; bases outside the gene matches: 5. Germline CDR1 SGHNT, CDR2 YYREEE (reference sequence). The CDR3 here is CASGLAGGFTDTQYF. For the CDR3, the DNA is TGTGCCAGCGGGCTAGCGGGAGGGTTCACAGATACGCAGTATTTT.

This chain uses TRBV25-1 with TRBJ1-1; D unclear. Trimming took off 1 base at V and 8 bases at J, with 11 bases between the two ends. The CDR3 runs to 13 residues. The germline CDR1 and CDR2 sequences are MGHDK and SYGVNS. The CDR3 DNA reads TGTGCCAGCAGTGAATTCGGAGGAGCAGAAGCTTTCTTT. Its translation: CASSEFGGAEAFF.

About this clone: This same CDR3 is encoded by further DNA sequences in the sample. This chain joins TRBV11-2 and TRBJ2-1, with a tentative D call TRBD1 (7 bases). The V end lost 1 base, the J end lost 6 bases, and 13 bases lay between the germline ends. Germline CDR1 reads SGHAT; CDR2 reads FQNNGV. This CDR3 region has 15 residues. The CDR3 sequence is CASSLGPGGGNEQFF. In nucleotides, the CDR3 is TGTGCCAGCAGCTTAGGCCCAGGGGGAGGCAATGAGCAGTTCTTC.

This clone has only one observation. A read error may produce the germline difference seen at one junction end. This chain connects TRBV5-1 to TRBJ2-3; 7 bases are a match to TRBD2. The germline CDR1 and CDR2 sequences are SGHRS and YFSETQ. The CDR3 runs to 14 residues. CDR3 sequence reads: CASSFDGIREGYCF. The CDR3, as DNA: TGCGCCAGCAGCTTTGATGGTATTAGGGAGGGCTATTGTTTT.

The chain links TRBV2 to TRBJ1-5; D might be TRBD1 (6 bases). V was pared by 6 bases and J by 7 bases, with 13 bases between. The CDR3 runs 13 residues. Germline CDR1 reads SNHLY; CDR2 reads FYNNEI. CDR3 DNA sequence: TGTGCCAGCAGGGAACAGGGAGGGCAGCCCCAGCATTTT. Amino acid sequence: CASREQGGQPQHF.

The J gene is TRBJ2-1, the V gene TRBV9; D remains unclear. The CDR3 runs 16 residues. Germline V gives CDR1 SGDLS, CDR2 YYNGEE. The germline V and J ends were trimmed by 0 bases and 1 base, with 11 bases remaining between them. The CDR3 DNA reads as TGTGCCAGCAGCGTAGACGGCAGCTCTTCCTACAATGAGCAGTTCTTC. Amino acids: CASSVDGSSSYNEQFF.